Here is one T cell receptor beta chain with its context. Its specific antigen is unknown. Base qualities are missing; no much larger clone stands one base away. Ficoll-Paque density gradient centrifugation was used to isolate PBMCs. This sample was included in a study of T-cell memory formation after mild COVID-19 (dated by TCRdb to about 2021). Concerning the study at large: Most TCR sequence clusters were specific to one of the two donors. Longitudinal TCRalpha and TCRbeta repertoire sequencing tracked T-cell clones expanding and contracting after mild COVID-19 in two donors. Two young, previously healthy adult volunteers, one female and one male, were included in the cohort. The full study reports these points: Some responding clones were detected in pre-infection memory, which suggested that pre-existing cross-reactive memory T cells had joined the SARS-CoV-2 response. The second-wave clones that peaked on day 37 were not confirmed to be SARS-CoV-2 specific. Only two mild cases were covered in the study, and larger cohorts including severe cases with pre-infection samples were considered necessary. Contracting CD4+ clones appeared mostly in the CM and EM memory subsets, whereas CD8+ clones were enriched in EMRA. From day 15 to 85, contracting clones showed balanced CD4/CD8 phenotypes, whereas a second wave of clones that expanded from day 15 to 37 leaned towards CD4+.

Taken from cysteine to phenylalanine, the CDR3 has 16 residues. Only the CDR3 part of the read is kept: 48 bases, read in frame from the first base. V lost 5 bases and J lost 4 bases, and the count of bases not matched to a germline gene is 13. From a lookup of the germline V gene (reference sequence), CDR1 and CDR2 are SEHNR and FQNEAQ. Instrument on record: Illumina NovaSeq 6000. cDNA libraries for TCRalpha and TCRbeta were prepared by 5'RACE using constant-segment primers, with sample barcodes and unique molecular identifiers added. RNA was extracted from every sample with Trizol reagent. Amplification of the libraries took two PCR steps, and the second step added a second sample barcode plus Illumina TruSeq adapters. Sequencing of the libraries was done on an Illumina NovaSeq, producing 2 x 150 bp paired-end reads. In the paper's pipeline: Demultiplexing of reads and collapsing into UMI-guided consensus sequences were performed with migec v1.2.7. Using mixcr v2.1.11, UMI consensuses were aligned to TRA and TRB V and J templates and then assembled into clonotypes. Clonotypes were classified as expanded or contracted when called significant by both edgeR and NoisET, with noise models trained on biological replicates. For edgeR calls, the thresholds were a false discovery rate-adjusted p below 0.01 and a log2 fold-change of 1. PCA with hierarchical clustering of max-normalized trajectories of the 1000 most abundant clonotypes was used as exploratory dynamics analysis. The CD4 or CD8 phenotype of responding clones was assigned using the separately sequenced CD4+ and CD8+ repertoires. The public sequencing data were trimmed at Q25 with fastp and processed into clonotypes with MiXCR by TCRdb, which kept only in-frame beta chains. Rows are combined by CDR3 protein, so each entry shows the most common genes and DNA. The V and J calls, along with clone size, are taken from TCRdb and not from the paper's own processing. Within this sample are about 410,000 distinct CDR3 sequences, with 23% of them counted one time only. The ten largest clonotypes hold around 12% of the sample.

This TCR was sampled from an adult woman who had mild COVID-19 (a few samples of this study predate the infection). The sample titles of this study are shuffled in the database, so cell type and time point are left out; the donor was told from shared clones. The sample taken for sequencing was PBMCs or a T cell subset sorted from them (not recorded which). The chain joins TRBV7-9 to TRBJ2-5; TRBD1 lines up with 7 middle nucleotides. The CDR3 sequence is CASSPECSTGSETQYF. The DNA is TGTGCCAGCAGCCCGGAGTGCTCGACAGGGTCAGAGACCCAGTACTTC.